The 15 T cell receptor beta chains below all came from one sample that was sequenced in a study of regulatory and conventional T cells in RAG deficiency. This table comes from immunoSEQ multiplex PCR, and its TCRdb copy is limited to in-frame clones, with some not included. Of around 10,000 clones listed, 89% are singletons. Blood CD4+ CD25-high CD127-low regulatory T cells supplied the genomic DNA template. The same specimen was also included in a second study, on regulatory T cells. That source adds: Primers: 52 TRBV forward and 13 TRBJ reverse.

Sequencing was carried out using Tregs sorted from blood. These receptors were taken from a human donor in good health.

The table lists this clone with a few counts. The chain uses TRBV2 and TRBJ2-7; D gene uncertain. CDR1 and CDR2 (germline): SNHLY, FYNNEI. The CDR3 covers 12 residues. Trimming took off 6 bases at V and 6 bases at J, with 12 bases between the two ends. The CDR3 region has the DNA TGTGCCAGCAGGGCGGCCGTTGGCGAGCAGTACTTC. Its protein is CASRAAVGEQYF. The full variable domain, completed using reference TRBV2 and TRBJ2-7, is EPEVTQTPSHQVTQMGQEVILRCVPISNHLYFYWYRQILGQKVEFLVSFYNNEISEKSEIFDDQFSVERPDGSNFTLKIRSTKLEDSAMYFCASRAAVGEQYFGPGTRLTVT.

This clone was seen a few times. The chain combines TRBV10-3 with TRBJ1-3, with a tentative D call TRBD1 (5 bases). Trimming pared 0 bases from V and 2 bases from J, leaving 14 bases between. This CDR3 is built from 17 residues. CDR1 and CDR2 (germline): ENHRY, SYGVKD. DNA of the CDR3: TGTGCCATCAGTGAGTCGAGTGTCAGGGTGGCTGGAAACACCATATATTTT. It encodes CAISESSVRVAGNTIYF.

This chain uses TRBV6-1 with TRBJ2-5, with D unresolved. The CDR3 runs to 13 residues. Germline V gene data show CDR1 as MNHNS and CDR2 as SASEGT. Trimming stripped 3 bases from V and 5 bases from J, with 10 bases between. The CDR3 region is CASSDSRSETQYF. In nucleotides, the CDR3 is TGTGCCAGCAGTGATAGCAGGTCGGAGACCCAGTACTTC.

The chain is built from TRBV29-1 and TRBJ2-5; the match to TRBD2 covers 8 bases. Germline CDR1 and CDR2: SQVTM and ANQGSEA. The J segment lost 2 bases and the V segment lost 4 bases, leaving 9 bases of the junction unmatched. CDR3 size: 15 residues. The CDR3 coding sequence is TGCAGCGTTGGGGTCTTAGCGGGATTTCAAGAGACCCAGTACTTC. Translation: CSVGVLAGFQETQYF.

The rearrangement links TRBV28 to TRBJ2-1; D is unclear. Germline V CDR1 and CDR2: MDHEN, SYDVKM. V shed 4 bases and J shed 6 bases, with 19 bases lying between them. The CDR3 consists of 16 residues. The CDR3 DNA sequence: TGTGCCAGCAGTTCTAGGTGGGGTGTACCTACCAATGAGCAGTTCTTC. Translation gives CASSSRWGVPTNEQFF.

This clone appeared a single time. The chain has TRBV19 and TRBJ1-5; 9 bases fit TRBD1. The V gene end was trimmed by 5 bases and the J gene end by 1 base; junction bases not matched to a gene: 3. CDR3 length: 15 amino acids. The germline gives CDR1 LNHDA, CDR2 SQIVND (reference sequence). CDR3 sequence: CASSRTGESNQPQHF. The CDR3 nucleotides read TGTGCCAGTAGTCGGACAGGGGAGAGCAATCAGCCCCAGCATTTT. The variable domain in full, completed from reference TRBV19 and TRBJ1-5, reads DGGITQSPKYLFRKEGQNVTLSCEQNLNHDAMYWYRQDPGQGLRLIYYSQIVNDFQKGDIAEGYSVSREKKESFPLTVTSAQKNPTAFYLCASSRTGESNQPQHFGDGTRLSIL.

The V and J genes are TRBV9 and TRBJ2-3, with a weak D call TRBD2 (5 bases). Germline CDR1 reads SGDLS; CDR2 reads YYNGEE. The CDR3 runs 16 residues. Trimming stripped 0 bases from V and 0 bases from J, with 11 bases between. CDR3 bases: TGTGCCAGCAGCGTAGATGGTTGGACTAGCACAGATACGCAGTATTTT. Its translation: CASSVDGWTSTDTQYF. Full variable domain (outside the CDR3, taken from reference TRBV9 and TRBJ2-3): DSGVTQTPKHLITATGQRVTLRCSPRSGDLSVYWYQQSLDQGLQFLIQYYNGEERAKGNILERFSAQQFPDLHSELNLSSLELGDSALYFCASSVDGWTSTDTQYFGPGTRLTVL.

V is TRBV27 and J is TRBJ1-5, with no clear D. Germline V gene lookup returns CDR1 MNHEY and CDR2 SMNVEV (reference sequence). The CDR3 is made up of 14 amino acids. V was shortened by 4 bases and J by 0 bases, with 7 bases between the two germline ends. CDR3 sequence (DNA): TGTGCCAGCAGTTCGACGGATAGCAATCAGCCCCAGCATTTT. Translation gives CASSSTDSNQPQHF.

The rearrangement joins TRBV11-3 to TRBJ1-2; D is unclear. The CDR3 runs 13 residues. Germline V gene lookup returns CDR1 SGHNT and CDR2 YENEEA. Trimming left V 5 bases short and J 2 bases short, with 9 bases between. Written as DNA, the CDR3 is TGTGCCAGCAGCAGTTCTTTGAACTATGGCTACACCTTC. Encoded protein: CASSSSLNYGYTF.

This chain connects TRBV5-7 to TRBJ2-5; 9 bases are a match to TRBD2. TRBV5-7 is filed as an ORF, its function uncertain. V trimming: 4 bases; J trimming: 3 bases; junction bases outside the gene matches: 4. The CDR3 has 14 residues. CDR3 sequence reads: CASSPGLAEETQYF. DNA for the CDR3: TGTGCCAGCAGCCCGGGACTAGCAGAAGAGACCCAGTACTTC.

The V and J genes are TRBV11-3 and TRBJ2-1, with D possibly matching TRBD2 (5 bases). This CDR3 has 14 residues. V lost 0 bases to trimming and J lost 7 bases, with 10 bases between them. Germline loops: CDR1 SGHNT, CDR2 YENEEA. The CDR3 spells CASSLDGRANEQFF. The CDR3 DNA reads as TGTGCCAGCAGCTTAGACGGGCGGGCGAATGAGCAGTTCTTC.

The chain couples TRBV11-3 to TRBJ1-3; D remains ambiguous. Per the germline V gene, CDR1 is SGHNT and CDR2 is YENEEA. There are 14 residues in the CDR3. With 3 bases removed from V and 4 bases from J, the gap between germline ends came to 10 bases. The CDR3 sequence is CASSFLAAGNTIYF. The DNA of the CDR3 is TGTGCCAGCAGCTTTCTTGCGGCCGGAAACACCATATATTTT.

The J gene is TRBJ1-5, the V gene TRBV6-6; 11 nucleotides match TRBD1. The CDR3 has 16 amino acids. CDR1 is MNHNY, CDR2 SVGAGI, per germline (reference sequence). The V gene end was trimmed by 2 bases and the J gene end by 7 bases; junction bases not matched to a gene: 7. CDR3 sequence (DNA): TGTGCCAGCAGTTACATAAGGACAGGGGGCGGGCAGCCCCAGCATTTT. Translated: CASSYIRTGGGQPQHF.

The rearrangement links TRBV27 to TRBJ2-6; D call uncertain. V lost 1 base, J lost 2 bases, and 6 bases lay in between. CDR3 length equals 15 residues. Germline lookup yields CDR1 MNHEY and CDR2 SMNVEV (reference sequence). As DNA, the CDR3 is TGTGCCAGCAGTTTATGGGCCCCTGGGGCCAACGTCCTGACTTTC. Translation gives CASSLWAPGANVLTF.

The DNA of the CDR3 is TGTGCCAGCAGTTTAAACGGCCTCTATGGCTACACCTTC. Encoded protein: CASSLNGLYGYTF. V usage is TRBV28 and J usage is TRBJ1-2; D gene ambiguous. The CDR3 is 13 residues long. Trimming stripped 2 bases from V and 4 bases from J, with 8 bases between. In germline, CDR1 is MDHEN, CDR2 SYDVKM.